Described below is a single T cell receptor (beta chain) sequence and its context. V gave up 3 bases and J gave up 0 bases, with 10 bases separating them. CDR3 length: 15 residues. Germline CDR1 and CDR2: LNHDA and SQIVND (reference sequence). The data were obtained in a study of preoperative IRX-2 immunotherapy in early breast cancer. Libraries were prepared by immunoSEQ multiplex PCR; TCRdb keeps only in-frame clonotypes and omits some of them. The sample lists about 520 clones; roughly 80% were seen once. Treatment given: preoperative locoregional IRX-2 cytokine immunotherapy. Patients received preoperative, locoregional IRX-2 cytokine immunotherapy in a phase Ib study.

Sequenced here: tumor tissue, sampled after IRX-2 immunotherapy. This TCR was sampled from a human donor with breast cancer. This chain connects TRBV19 to TRBJ2-3, with D hard to call. CDR3 in amino acids: CASSIDVSSTDTQYF. Here the CDR3 DNA reads TGTGCCAGTAGTATCGATGTTTCAAGCACAGATACGCAGTATTTT.